The text below deals with one T cell receptor (beta chain). This clone was counted a few times. The antigen it binds to is not known. One base away there is no much larger clone; base qualities are not given. The sample has other DNA sequences that encode this CDR3 too. The sample originates from a study of beta chain features in type 1 diabetes (dated 2018 in TCRdb). Study-wide context: No differences in mean age, gender distribution, total cell number or subset yield were found between patients and healthy donors. A total of under 120,000,000 sorted cells were examined across all samples, and RNA yield correlated strongly with the number of cells per subset. The study compared the TCRB repertoires of sorted circulating CD4+ T cell subsets in recently diagnosed type 1 diabetes patients with those in matched healthy donors. Whereas all 30 or so donors provided naive and central memory subsets, regulatory and stem cell-like memory subsets were isolated from just 8 patients and about 8 healthy donors.

Each donor gave one peripheral blood draw, averaging approximately 0.12 L, which was collected into heparinised tubes. Using a panel that included CD45RO, CCR7, CD25, CD127, CD95 and CD27, naive, central memory, regulatory and stem cell-like memory CD4+ T cells were sorted on a BD FACSAria II. All sorted populations exceeded 95% purity. PBMCs were separated immediately by Lymphoprep density gradient centrifugation and were stained directly, without being cultured. So that batch effects would be minimized, each experiment stained and sorted samples in pairs, pairing one healthy donor with one patient. The entire amount of isolated RNA was reverse transcribed using the High Capacity cDNA Reverse Transcription Kit, so the sequenced TCRB transcripts were expressed ones. Deep immunoSEQ sequencing was performed on naive, central memory and regulatory T cell samples, with an average of around 3.5 million total reads per sample. Sorted cells were lysed in RLT buffer, and RNA was extracted using DNase-treated RNeasy Micro or Mini kits according to cell number. To prevent cross-contamination, each cell subset was processed individually, whereas patient and healthy donor samples were processed jointly. Using the immunoSEQ multiplex PCR, TCRB sequences were amplified from cDNA into 87-bp fragments spanning the CDR3 region. Amplicons were sequenced on the Illumina HiSeq platform. On the study's bioinformatics: Synthetic template baselines were used to correct PCR bias computationally, reads within Hamming distance 2 were collapsed, and singletons that could not be merged were discarded. Reads were aligned against IMGT to assign V, D and J genes, CDR3 length and insertions or deletions at six rearrangement sites. Within each subset, clonotype counts were normalized to sorted cell number, after which true diversity and Gini coefficients were computed with the tcR R package. Repertoire sharing was quantified using the overlap coefficient calculated on TCRB nucleotide sequences. As a proxy for the pre-selection repertoire, out-of-frame TCRB sequences from naive cells were analyzed. TCRdb stores this immuneACCESS table with in-frame sequences only. Part of the clones is absent; in the studies checked, under half of the shortfall reflects unresolved V genes, and no reason is known for the rest. That table gives V, J and clone size, and the DNA gave D and trimming. The sample table holds under 800,000 clones, of which about 16% were seen once. The top ten clonotypes cover more than 0.08% of the sample.

Broader findings and caveats from the paper: Because cDNA rather than genomic DNA was sequenced, highly expressing activated cells could have been over-represented, although no difference in activation and CD3 levels was found between groups. Type 1 diabetes patients showed a moderate but significant shortening of TCRB CDR3 length in all four CD4+ subsets. PCR might favor shorter templates, but patient and control samples were amplified and corrected together, so any skew would affect both groups equally. Naive, central memory and regulatory TCRB repertoires appeared to be more alike among patients than among healthy donors. Because small numbers of individuals were included in the HLA sub-analyses, any influence of HLA type on TCRB rearrangement was left unresolved. Patients with type 1 diabetes made fewer insertions and deleted more nucleotides at VDJ recombination sites, implying thymic rearrangement abnormalities.

This TCR was recovered from a man aged 18 to 35 in good health. Sequencing used naive CD4+ T cells from blood. The sample's cell subset or site, from its label and the paper: true naive CD4+ T cells.

DNA sequence: TGTGCCAGCAGCTTAGCCAGGGCTGGAAACACCATATATTTT. It is translated as CASSLARAGNTIYF. The chain couples TRBV7-2 to TRBJ1-3; the D gene is possibly TRBD1, with 5 bases matching. The CDR3, cysteine through phenylalanine, is 14 amino acids long. Just the 42-base CDR3 DNA is kept, in frame starting at base 1. CDR1 and CDR2 (SGHTA, FQGNSA) derive from the germline V gene. V drops 0 bases and J drops 2 bases, leaving 5 bases in between.